This T cell receptor beta chain was obtained from a study of blood T cell repertoires in COVID-19. The overall study: There were acute and convalescent COVID-19 samples, and they came from the United States, Italy and Spain. Sources were T cells, B-cell-depleted T cells, or PBMCs; the material itself was cDNA or gDNA.

There are 13 residues in the CDR3. The germline V gene has CDR1 LNHNV and CDR2 YYDKDF (reference sequence). The ends were cut back, 4 bases at V and 3 bases at J, with 4 bases in the middle. TCRdb keeps only in-frame clones here, not all; method: immunoSEQ multiplex PCR. The sample shows about 270,000 clones, approximately 89% of them seen only once. Researchers sorted participants into cohorts using their self-reported clinical history. Two consecutive negative NP/OP PCR tests, clearance, or resolved symptoms defined Cohort 3 recovery. This sequence originates from a woman aged 60-75 years who had recovered from COVID-19. This chain uses TRBV15 with TRBJ1-6; D is unclear. The sample comprised PBMCs or T cells enriched from blood (not recorded which). The CDR3 DNA sequence: TGTGCCACCAGCATTCACTATAATTCACCCCTCCACTTT. Protein sequence: CATSIHYNSPLHF.